One and the same sample provided the 15 T cell receptor delta chains below, sequenced in a study of delta chains in infants with herpesvirus infections. TCR cDNA was made from PBMC RNA with gamma- and delta-chain-specific primers. TCRdb repeated clone calling on the RT-PCR reads with CATT. The table includes some 300 delta-chain clones, 62% detected once. The material was peripheral blood, obtained at time point 1 of longitudinal follow-up. Receptors were obtained from a human donor who was a Ugandan infant, either HIV-exposed or HIV-unexposed (not recorded which).

Comment on this clone: A far bigger clonotype differs at one base, so this is likely a read error. Additional DNA sequences in this sample encode the identical CDR3. The chain joins TRAV38-2/DV8 to TRDJ1; 8 bases align to TRDD3. Germline V CDR1 and CDR2: TSESDYY, QEAYKQQN. J was trimmed by 0 bases and V by 5 bases; bases with no gene match: 27. The CDR3 is 22 residues long. The CDR3 DNA follows: TGTGCTTATAGAAGGCGACCTAAGGTTTTATCGTACTGGGGGGTTAACACCGATAAACTCATCTTT. This gives the protein CAYRRRPKVLSYWGVNTDKLIF.

Points on this clone: This likely traces to a read error, being one base from a far larger clone. V and J are TRDV1 and TRDJ1; D is unresolved. Germline V CDR1 and CDR2: TSWWSYY, QGS. V was shortened by 1 base and J by 0 bases, with 12 bases between the two germline ends. CDR3 size: 16 residues. The CDR3 DNA sequence: TGTGCTCTTGGGGAACGGTATTACCGGGACACCGATAAACTCATCTTT. It yields the protein CALGERYYRDTDKLIF.

To note about this clone: This DNA translates differently at residue 3 from the TCRdb protein, which is that of a much larger clone; a read error is likely, and the protein shown is the DNA's own translation. The chain combines TRAV38-2/DV8 with TRDJ1, with 8 bases fitting TRDD3. V dropped 9 bases and J dropped 0; count of bases not matched to a gene: 31. CDR1 and CDR2 from the germline V gene are TSESDYY and QEAYKQQN. The CDR3 length is 22 residues. CDR3 in amino acids: CAFRRRPKVLSYWGVNTDKLIF. CDR3 sequence (DNA): TGTGCTTTTAGAAGGCGTCCTAAGGTTTTATCGTACTGGGGGGTTAACACCGATAAACTCATCTTT.

This clone was detected once. A far larger clone is off by one base, so a read error is likely. Other DNA sequences of this sample code for an identical CDR3. The V and J genes are TRDV1 and TRDJ1, with TRDD3 matching over 11 bases. This CDR3 is 24 amino acids long. The V gene's germline CDR1 is TSWWSYY and CDR2 QGS. Trimming removed 4 bases from V and 0 bases from J; junction bases left unmatched: 28. The CDR3 spells CALGGCRTYGPLWGIRWDTDKLIF. In nucleotides, the CDR3 is TGTGCTCTTGGGGGCTGTAGAACCTACGGTCCCCTTTGGGGGATACGTTGGGACACCGATAAACTCATCTTT.

In regard to this clone: The protein recorded in TCRdb matches a much larger clone and deviates from this DNA's translation at residue 16, suggesting a read error; the protein here is obtained by translating the DNA. V and J are TRAV29/DV5 and TRDJ1, with 11 bases fitting TRDD3. The CDR3 has 18 residues. Germline CDR1 NSMFDY, CDR2 ISSIKDK. The CDR3 coding sequence is TGTGCAGCAAGCGCTAGGGCTACTGGGGGATATTCGGCCGATAAAATCATCTTT. As protein: CAASARATGGYSADKIIF.

Worth noting for this clone: The translation of this DNA and the TCRdb protein of a much larger clone differ at residue 6, probably owing to a read error; the protein shown here is translated from the DNA. The gene calls are TRAV29/DV5 and TRDJ1, with 11 bases that match TRDD3. The germline V gene has CDR1 NSMFDY and CDR2 ISSIKDK. The CDR3 contains 18 residues. After removal of 0 bases from V and 3 bases from J, the junction contained 13 bases not matched to a gene. CDR3 residues: CAASASATGGYSADKLIF. CDR3 nucleotide sequence: TGTGCAGCAAGCGCTAGTGCTACTGGGGGATATTCGGCCGATAAACTCATCTTT.

To note about this clone: TCRdb's listed protein matches a much larger clone and diverges from this DNA's translation at residue 4, likely through a read error; the protein shown comes from the DNA. The chain recombines TRDV1 with TRDJ1; 11 bases align to TRDD3. Germline CDR1 and CDR2: TSWWSYY and QGS. The junction had 31 bases not matched to a gene; V was cut back by 7 bases and J by 0 bases. CDR3 size: 24 residues. Here the CDR3 reads CALAGCRTYGPLWGIRWDTDKLIF. The CDR3 coding sequence is TGTGCTCTTGCGGGCTGTAGAACCTACGGTCCCCTTTGGGGGATACGCTGGGACACCGATAAACTCATCTTT.

For this clone: TCRdb has a much larger clone's protein, which differs at residue 10 from the translation of this DNA, likely because of a read error; what is shown is the protein translated from the DNA. V usage is TRDV1 and J usage is TRDJ1; D is ambiguous. With 1 base removed from V and 0 bases from J, the gap between germline ends came to 12 bases. From germline, CDR1 is TSWWSYY and CDR2 QGS. This CDR3 region has 16 residues. The CDR3, as DNA: TGTGCTCTTGGGGAACAGTATTACCGGAACACCGATAAACTCATCTTT. This gives the protein CALGEQYYRNTDKLIF.

On this clone itself: The protein that TCRdb holds for this DNA derives from a much larger clone and differs from the translated DNA at residue 11, which likely indicates a read error; the protein shown here is translated from the DNA. The chain uses TRAV38-2/DV8 and TRDJ1, with 8 bases matching TRDD3. There are 22 residues in the CDR3. CDR1 TSESDYY and CDR2 QEAYKQQN come from the germline V gene. The V segment lost 5 bases and the J segment 0 bases; nucleotides outside the gene matches: 27. Here the CDR3 DNA reads TGTGCTTATAGAAGGCGTCCTAAGGTTTTAGCGTACTGGGGGGTTAACACCGATAAACTCATCTTT. This gives the protein CAYRRRPKVLAYWGVNTDKLIF.

This clone was detected only a few times. With only one base between it and a far larger clone, this is likely a read error. The V call is TRDV1, the J call TRDJ1; 11 nucleotides align to TRDD3. The CDR3 consists of 24 residues. CDR1 TSWWSYY and CDR2 QGS come from the germline V gene. CDR3 DNA: TGTGCTCGTGGGGGCTGTAGAACCTACGGTCCCCTTTGGGGGATACGCTGGGACACCGATAAACTCATCTTT. This codes for CARGGCRTYGPLWGIRWDTDKLIF.

Concerning this clone: A far larger clone is a single base away, which makes a read error likely. The J gene is TRDJ1, the V gene TRDV1; 11 bases fit TRDD3. CDR3 size: 24 residues. Germline CDR1 TSWWSYY, CDR2 QGS. CDR3 residues: CALGGCRTYGPLWGIRWDTNKLIF. CDR3 nucleotide sequence: TGTGCTCTTGGGGGCTGTAGAACCTACGGTCCCCTTTGGGGGATACGCTGGGACACCAATAAACTCATCTTT.

A single count supports this clone. The J gene is TRDJ1, the V gene TRDV1; TRDD3 matches 10 bases. Germline V CDR1 and CDR2: TSWWSYY, QGS. The CDR3 spans 19 residues. With V trimmed by 7 bases and J by 1 base, 18 bases remained unmatched. In nucleotides, the CDR3 is TGTGCTCTTGACGGCCCGTCGTCGTACTGGGGGATGAGCACCGATAAACTCATCTTT. Translated, it gives CALDGPSSYWGMSTDKLIF.

With regard to this clone: A read error is likely here: a far larger clone is one base away. V is TRDV1 and J is TRDJ1; the match to TRDD3 covers 13 bases. Germline values: CDR1 TSWWSYY, CDR2 QGS. The CDR3 covers 20 residues. V lost 3 bases, J lost 9 bases, and 22 bases stayed unmatched. The CDR3, as DNA: TGTGCTCTTGGGGATACTGATGTCTATAGCCGTACTGGGGGATACGAGGAACTCATCTTT. This encodes CALGDTDVYSRTGGYEELIF.

As concerns this clone: The protein in TCRdb stems from a much larger clone and differs at residue 16 from this DNA's translation, likely a read error; here the protein is translated from the DNA. The rearrangement uses TRDV1 and TRDJ1; D is possibly TRDD2 (5 bases). From germline, CDR1 is TSWWSYY and CDR2 QGS. CDR3 length: 18 amino acids. The CDR3 is CALGDGNSLRRDTDKPIF. In DNA form, the CDR3 reads TGTGCTCTTGGGGATGGGAATTCCTTGCGGAGGGACACCGATAAACCCATCTTT.

Turning to this clone: The protein recorded in TCRdb matches a much larger clone and deviates from this DNA's translation at residue 9, suggesting a read error; the protein here is obtained by translating the DNA. The V and J genes are TRDV1 and TRDJ1; the match to TRDD3 covers 11 bases. The germline V gene encodes CDR1 TSWWSYY and CDR2 QGS. V dropped 4 bases and J dropped 0; count of bases not matched to a gene: 28. This CDR3 comprises 24 residues. In nucleotides, the CDR3 is TGTGCTCTTGGGGGCTGTAGAACCCACGGTCCCCTTTGGGGGATACGCTGGGACACCGATAAACTCATCTTT. Translation: CALGGCRTHGPLWGIRWDTDKLIF.